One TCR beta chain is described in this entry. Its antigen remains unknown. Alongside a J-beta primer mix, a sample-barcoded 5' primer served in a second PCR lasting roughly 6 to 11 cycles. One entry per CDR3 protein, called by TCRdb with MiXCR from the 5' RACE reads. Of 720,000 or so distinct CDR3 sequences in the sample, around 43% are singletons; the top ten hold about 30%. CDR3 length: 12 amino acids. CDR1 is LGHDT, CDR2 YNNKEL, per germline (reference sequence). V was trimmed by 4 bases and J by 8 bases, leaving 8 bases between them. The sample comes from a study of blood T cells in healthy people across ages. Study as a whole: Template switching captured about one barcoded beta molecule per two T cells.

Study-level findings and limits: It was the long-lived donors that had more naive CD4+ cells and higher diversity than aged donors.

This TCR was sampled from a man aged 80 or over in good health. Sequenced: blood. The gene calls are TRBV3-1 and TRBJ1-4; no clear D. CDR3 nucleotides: TGTGCCAGCAGCCGAAGGGAGGAAAAACTGTTTTTT. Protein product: CASSRREEKLFF.